These 14 T cell receptor beta chains came from one sample sequenced in a study of T cells in Graves' hyperthyroidism and ophthalmopathy. RNA transcripts were the template for amplifying TCR beta CDR3 regions. The HTBI primer set was used in a first-round RT-PCR of the TCR CDR3. TCRdb reprocessed the multiplex PCR reads with MiXCR, giving one entry per CDR3 protein. The table records 450,000 to 600,000 distinct CDR3 sequences, 15% to 20% of them present only once. The sequenced sample consisted of blood. These receptors all stem from a man in his forties with Graves' ophthalmopathy.

The rearrangement links TRBV5-1 to TRBJ2-1; 8 bases match TRBD2. The CDR3 sequence is 15 residues long. The junction had 1 base not matched to a gene; V was cut back by 2 bases and J by 0 bases. The germline gives CDR1 SGHRS, CDR2 YFSETQ. CDR3 sequence: CASSFLAGSYNEQFF. CDR3 nucleotide sequence: TGCGCCAGCAGCTTCCTAGCGGGCTCCTACAATGAGCAGTTCTTC.

In DNA form, the CDR3 reads TGTGCCACCAGCAGCCCCGGGAGGGCAGGGCGAGAGGGTGAAGCTTTCTTT. Amino acid sequence: CATSSPGRAGREGEAFF. The chain recombines TRBV15 with TRBJ1-1; perhaps TRBD1 as D (5 bases). CDR3 length: 17 amino acids. V lost 3 bases and J lost 7, with 24 bases in between. Germline loops: CDR1 LNHNV, CDR2 YYDKDF (reference sequence).

The sample holds a few counts of this clonotype. CDR3 sequence (DNA): TGTGCCAGCAGTTACGCTTCAGGGAGACGGACTTCACCCCTCCACTTT. It yields the protein CASSYASGRRTSPLHF. V and J are TRBV2 and TRBJ1-6, with TRBD1 as a possible D gene (5 bases). The CDR3 consists of 16 residues. The V end lost 5 bases, the J end lost 9 bases, and 20 bases lay between the germline ends. Germline-derived CDR1 and CDR2 are SNHLY and FYNNEI.

V and J are TRBV12-5 and TRBJ1-1; D call uncertain. The CDR3 runs 11 residues. With 3 bases removed from V and 5 bases from J, the gap between germline ends came to 4 bases. Germline V gene data show CDR1 as LGHNT and CDR2 as FRNRAP. The chain's CDR3 is CASGFSTEAFF. Here the CDR3 DNA reads TGTGCTAGTGGTTTCAGTACTGAAGCTTTCTTT.

The V call is TRBV20-1, the J call TRBJ1-1; TRBD1 matches 7 bases. This CDR3 has 12 amino acids. Germline CDR1 is DFQATT and CDR2 is SNEGSKA (reference sequence). The CDR3 DNA is TGCAGCGCGGGGCCCCAGGGGGCTGAAGCTTTCTTT. It yields the protein CSAGPQGAEAFF.

The chain recombines TRBV3-1 with TRBJ2-6, with D perhaps being TRBD1 or TRBD2 (6 bases each). V was trimmed by 1 base and J by 2 bases, leaving 15 bases between them. The CDR3 spans 18 residues. CDR1 is LGHDT, CDR2 YNNKEL, per germline (reference sequence). CDR3 nucleotide sequence: TGTGCCAGCAGCCAAGTGTTCGGGGGCGCGGCTGGGGCCAACGTCCTGACTTTC. Its protein is CASSQVFGGAAGANVLTF.

This clonotype was picked up a small number of times. This chain uses TRBV20-1 with TRBJ2-1; 12 bases agree with TRBD2. The CDR3 contains 15 residues. Trimming cost V 3 bases and J 6 bases; bases outside gene matches: 6. The germline V gene encodes CDR1 DFQATT and CDR2 SNEGSKA (reference sequence). The CDR3 coding sequence is TGCAGTGCTAGTGTAGGACTAGCGGGACCCAATGAGCAGTTCTTC. Residues: CSASVGLAGPNEQFF.

This rearrangement joins TRBV2 to TRBJ1-6; D gene uncertain. From germline, CDR1 is SNHLY and CDR2 FYNNEI. V was trimmed by 8 bases and J by 14 bases, leaving 10 bases between them. This CDR3 region has 10 residues. The CDR3: CASATGTLHF. CDR3 DNA: TGTGCCAGCGCTACGGGGACCCTCCACTTT.

This clonotype was counted a single time. The CDR3 sequence is CASSQEVTGVREQYF. The CDR3 coding sequence is TGCGCCAGCAGCCAAGAGGTGACAGGGGTGCGAGAGCAGTACTTC. The V gene is TRBV4-1, the J gene TRBJ2-7; 8 nucleotides align to TRBD1. After removal of 0 bases from V and 7 bases from J, the junction contained 8 bases not matched to a gene. In germline, CDR1 is MGHRA, CDR2 YSYEKL. The CDR3 consists of 15 residues.

Comment on this clonotype: A much larger clone differs from this one at a single base, so this may be a read error. This rearrangement joins TRBV27 to TRBJ2-1, with D uncertain. CDR1 MNHEY and CDR2 SMNVEV come from the germline V gene (reference sequence). There are 12 residues in the CDR3. Here the CDR3 reads CASSDGLDEQSF. In DNA, the CDR3 is TGTGCCAGCAGTGACGGGTTGGATGAGCAGTCCTTC.

In this sample, this clonotype turned up many times. The V gene is TRBV7-2, the J gene TRBJ2-7; D unclear. V was trimmed by 1 base and J by 7 bases, leaving 5 bases between them. The length of the CDR3 is 11 residues. Germline lookup yields CDR1 SGHTA and CDR2 FQGNSA. The CDR3 DNA is TGTGCCAGCAGCTTAGTGGGAGAGCAGTACTTC. Translation gives CASSLVGEQYF.

Only a few counts were recorded for this clonotype. The chain joins TRBV9 to TRBJ2-2; no clear D gene. The CDR3 contains 13 residues. The V gene lost 7 bases and the J gene lost 0 bases, with 7 bases spanning the gap. CDR1 is SGDLS, CDR2 YYNGEE, per germline. The CDR3 DNA follows: TGTGCCAGCGGTTTAGCGAACACCGGGGAGCTGTTTTTT. Translated, it gives CASGLANTGELFF.

This clonotype was seen many times. The V and J genes are TRBV5-1 and TRBJ2-1; D call uncertain. Germline V gene data show CDR1 as SGHRS and CDR2 as YFSETQ. Trimming left V 3 bases short and J 6 bases short, with 7 bases between. The CDR3 loop spans 12 amino acids. CDR3 nucleotide sequence: TGCGCCAGCAGCTACAGTACCAATGAGCAGTTCTTC. Translated: CASSYSTNEQFF.

The chain couples TRBV19 to TRBJ2-3, with TRBD2 matching 8 bases. With 5 bases clipped from V and 0 bases from J, the junction kept 1 base outside the gene matches. The CDR3 is 14 amino acids. Germline CDR1 LNHDA, CDR2 SQIVND (reference sequence). CDR3 amino acids: CASSASGSTDTQYF. The CDR3 region has the DNA TGTGCCAGTAGTGCTAGCGGGAGCACAGATACGCAGTATTTT.